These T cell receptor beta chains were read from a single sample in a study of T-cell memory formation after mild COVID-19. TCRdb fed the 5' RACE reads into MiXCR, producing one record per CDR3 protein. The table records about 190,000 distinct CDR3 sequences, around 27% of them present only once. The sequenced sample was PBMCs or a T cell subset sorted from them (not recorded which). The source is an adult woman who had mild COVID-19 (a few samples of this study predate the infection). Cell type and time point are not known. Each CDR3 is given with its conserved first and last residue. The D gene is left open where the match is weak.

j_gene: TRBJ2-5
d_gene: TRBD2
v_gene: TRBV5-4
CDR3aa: CASSPKLAGEETQYF

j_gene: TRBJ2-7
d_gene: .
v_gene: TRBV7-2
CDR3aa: CASSQGISGTYEQYF

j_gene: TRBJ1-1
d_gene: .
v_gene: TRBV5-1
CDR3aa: CASSLRGVQPNTEAFF

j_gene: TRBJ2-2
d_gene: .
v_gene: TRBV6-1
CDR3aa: CASNLDSPNTGELFF

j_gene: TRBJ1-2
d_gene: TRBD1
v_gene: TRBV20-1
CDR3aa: CSALSGQGISGYTF

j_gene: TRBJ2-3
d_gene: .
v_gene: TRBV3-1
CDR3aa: CASSPSFTSYSTDTQYF

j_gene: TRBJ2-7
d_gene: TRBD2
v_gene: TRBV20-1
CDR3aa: CSARTGTSAYEQYF

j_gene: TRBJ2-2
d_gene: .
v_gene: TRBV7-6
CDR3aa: CASSAGTLATGELFF

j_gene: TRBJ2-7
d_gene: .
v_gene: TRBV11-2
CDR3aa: CASIGEGYEQYF

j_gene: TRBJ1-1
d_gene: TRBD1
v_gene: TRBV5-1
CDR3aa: CASNQGGAEAFF

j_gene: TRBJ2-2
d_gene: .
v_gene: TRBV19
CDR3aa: CATPGATGELFF

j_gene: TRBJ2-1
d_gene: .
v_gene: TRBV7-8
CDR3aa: CASSFRGSYNEQFF

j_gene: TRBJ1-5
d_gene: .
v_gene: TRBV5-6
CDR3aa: CASSGGRGPQPQHF

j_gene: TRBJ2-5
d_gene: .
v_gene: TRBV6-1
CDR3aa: CAGLDSQETQYF

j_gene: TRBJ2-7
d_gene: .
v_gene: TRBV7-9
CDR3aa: CASSLSGGGYEQYF

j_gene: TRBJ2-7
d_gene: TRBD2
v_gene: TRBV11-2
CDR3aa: CASSRTSGKTYEQYF

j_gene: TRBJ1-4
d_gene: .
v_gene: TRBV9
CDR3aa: CASSVHLGSNEKLFF

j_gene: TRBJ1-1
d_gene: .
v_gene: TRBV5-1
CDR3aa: CASSLTTNTEAFF

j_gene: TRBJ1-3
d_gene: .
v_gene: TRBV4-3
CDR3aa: CASSQRIGSGNTIYF

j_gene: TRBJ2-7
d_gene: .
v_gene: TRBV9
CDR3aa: CASSGRDASYEQYF

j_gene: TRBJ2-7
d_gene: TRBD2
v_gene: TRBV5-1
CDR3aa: CASSSPGLAGGFSYEQYF

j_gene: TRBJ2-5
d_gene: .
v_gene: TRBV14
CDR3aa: CASSQNRGQETQYF

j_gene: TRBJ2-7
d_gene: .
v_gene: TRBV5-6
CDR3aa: CASRLQGGHYEQYF

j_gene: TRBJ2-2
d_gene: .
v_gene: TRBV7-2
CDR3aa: CASSSFIGTGELFF

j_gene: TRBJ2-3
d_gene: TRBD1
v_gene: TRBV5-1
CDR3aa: CASSLRDRGLDTQYF

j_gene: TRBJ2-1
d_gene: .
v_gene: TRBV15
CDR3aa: CATSREGAGEQFF

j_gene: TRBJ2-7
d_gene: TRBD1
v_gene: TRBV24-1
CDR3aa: CATSETGGRASYEQYF

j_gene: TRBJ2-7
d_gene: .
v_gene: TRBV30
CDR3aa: CAWRKAGSYEQYF

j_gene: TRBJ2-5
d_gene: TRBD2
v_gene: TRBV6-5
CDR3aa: CASSYATSRETQYF

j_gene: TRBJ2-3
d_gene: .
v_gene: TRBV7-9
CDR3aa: CASRDWDGTDTQYF